This T cell receptor (beta chain) is drawn from a study of breast tumors, draining lymph nodes, adjacent tissues. This clonotype has ten or more counts. Its antigen is not known. Breast cancer patients provided tissue from their axillary draining lymph nodes. The CDR3 is 16 amino acids. Germline V CDR1 and CDR2: KGHDR, SFDVKD. V was shortened by 0 bases and J by 3 bases, with 11 bases between the two germline ends. TCRdb recomputed calls from the multiplex PCR reads with MiXCR, one row per CDR3 protein. Of about 120,000 distinct CDR3 sequences listed, 15% to 20% were seen once; the top ten hold under 4.5%. Findings and limits, study-wide: Compared with lymph nodes, tumors were less diverse; compared with nontumor tissue, more.

V gene TRBV24-1 combines with J gene TRBJ2-1, with a possible D match to TRBD2 (5 bases). The source material was axillary lymph node tissue. This sequence was found in a female donor with breast cancer. Some clones in this sample may be carry-over from other donors' samples. CDR3 sequence (DNA): TGTGCCACCAGTGATTTGAACGGGGAGCACTACAATGAGCAGTTCTTC. This codes for CATSDLNGEHYNEQFF.